Listed below are T cell receptor beta chains from one sample, sequenced in a study of blood T cell repertoires in COVID-19. Sequencing was performed with immunoSEQ multiplex PCR; in TCRdb, only in-frame clones are kept and a portion is missing. The data hold 350,000 to 450,000 clones, with 75% to 90% observed a single time. What was sequenced was peripheral blood. These receptor sequences come from a woman aged 18-29 years with acute or convalescent COVID-19. CDR3s include the opening cysteine and the closing phenylalanine or tryptophan. Rows give clone size only sometimes, using once, few, many, or a class for an expanded clone.

V gene	clone size	J gene	CDR3 protein
TRBV24-1	NA	TRBJ2-1	CATRGEGSYNEQFF
TRBV6-5	NA	TRBJ2-3	CASSSLTSGSVTQYF
TRBV11-2	NA	TRBJ1-4	CASSSETGGVREKLFF
TRBV7-8	NA	TRBJ1-3	CASSLDAGASPGNTIYF
TRBV2	NA	TRBJ2-5	CASSGQGRETQYF
TRBV27	NA	TRBJ2-7	CASREDVSYEQYF
TRBV18	once	TRBJ2-1	CASSPTLAGGTYNEQFF
TRBV5-1	once	TRBJ2-2	CASSSLAGGNTGELFF
TRBV5-6	NA	TRBJ1-2	CASSLIGQSVVHYTF
TRBV7-9	NA	TRBJ2-3	CASSLAGQFTDTQYF
TRBV9	few	TRBJ2-3	CASSVDTTFTDTQYF
TRBV7-9	NA	TRBJ2-7	CASSLGQLYEQYF
TRBV6-5	NA	TRBJ1-2	CASSRAMTGNYGYTF
TRBV10-1	NA	TRBJ1-5	CASSEPGKPQHF
TRBV6-6	NA	TRBJ2-7	CASSDVLRRSYEQYF
TRBV7-9	NA	TRBJ2-1	CASSPPAYSDEQFF
TRBV13	NA	TRBJ2-1	CASSFRGGGYNEQFF
TRBV12-5	once	TRBJ2-3	CASGLVLAGGPDTQYF
TRBV7-9	NA	TRBJ2-2	CAPGRGDTGELFF
TRBV12-5	NA	TRBJ2-5	CASGPQTSVVETQYF
TRBV9	few	TRBJ2-5	CASSVGLSGEETQYF
TRBV28	NA	TRBJ2-1	CASSSGTSGRGEQFF
TRBV5-4	NA	TRBJ2-7	CASSHPGTSFEQYF
TRBV7-3	NA	TRBJ2-5	CASSLSGGAPETQYF
TRBV30	NA	TRBJ2-7	CAGEQGTGYEQYF
TRBV6-6	NA	TRBJ2-3	CASSPRDLKGGAYTQYF
TRBV4-2	NA	TRBJ1-5	CASSQDWRDQPQHF
TRBV2	NA	TRBJ2-7	CASTGGIHEQYF
TRBV5-1	NA	TRBJ1-2	CASSADDYGYTF
TRBV3-1/TRBV3-2	NA	TRBJ2-1	CASSFSGGGYTEQFF
TRBV6-2/TRBV6-3	NA	TRBJ2-5	CASSYSSNSPETQYF
TRBV6-5	NA	TRBJ1-3	CASGTGGTIYF
TRBV10-1	NA	TRBJ2-3	CASSGGVADTQYF
TRBV27	NA	TRBJ1-2	CASSSIQNRVRYTF
TRBV9	NA	TRBJ2-2	CASSTTSGELFF
TRBV5-6	few	TRBJ1-2	CASSLGDRERGYTF
TRBV11-1	NA	TRBJ2-2	CASSLAPGGEDTGELFF
TRBV28	NA	TRBJ2-3	CASRVGWGSTDTQYF
TRBV4-1	NA	TRBJ2-2	CASSQTGSSTGELFF
TRBV7-9	few	TRBJ1-4	CAIAGNEKLFF
TRBV2	NA	TRBJ2-1	CASRASGTSTYNEQFF